These T cell receptor beta chains were read from a single sample in a study of OX40 agonist ivuxolimab in advanced cancers. The assay was immunoSEQ multiplex PCR, and TCRdb's table has in-frame clones only and misses some. This table has 14,000 to 15,000 clones, around four fifths appearing once. The sample here was CD4+ or CD8+ T cells sorted from blood, taken in a trial of the OX40 agonist ivuxolimab. The receptors originated from an adult with an advanced solid tumor such as melanoma, head and neck, liver or kidney cancer. Both conserved end residues are trimmed from each CDR3. The listing skips clone size in some rows; elsewhere it reads once, few, many or a size class.

abundance: NA
v_gene: TRBV30
j_gene: TRBJ2-1
CDR3aa: AWSVGQYNEQF

abundance: NA
v_gene: TRBV27
j_gene: TRBJ2-7
CDR3aa: ASSEWDSSYEQY

abundance: NA
v_gene: TRBV29-1
j_gene: TRBJ2-5
CDR3aa: SVVDPPVQY

abundance: NA
v_gene: TRBV4-1
j_gene: NA
CDR3aa: ASSRLQGAPREQY

abundance: NA
v_gene: TRBV7-9
j_gene: TRBJ2-7
CDR3aa: ASSLFGGGTYEQY

abundance: NA
v_gene: TRBV2
j_gene: TRBJ2-7
CDR3aa: ATRPLQGYEQY

abundance: NA
v_gene: TRBV5-6
j_gene: TRBJ1-3
CDR3aa: ASSFGPGSGNTIY

abundance: once
v_gene: TRBV11-2
j_gene: TRBJ1-5
CDR3aa: ASSDGGLQPQH

abundance: medium-sized
v_gene: TRBV5-5
j_gene: TRBJ2-7
CDR3aa: ASSFGTGFSGEQY

abundance: once
v_gene: TRBV4-3
j_gene: TRBJ1-4
CDR3aa: ASSLEQNTRSEKLF

abundance: NA
v_gene: TRBV9
j_gene: TRBJ2-3
CDR3aa: ASSVAGVGTDTQY

abundance: NA
v_gene: TRBV19
j_gene: TRBJ2-7
CDR3aa: ASGQGGEQY

abundance: NA
v_gene: TRBV28
j_gene: TRBJ1-5
CDR3aa: AGGRTASSNQPQH

abundance: NA
v_gene: TRBV6-1
j_gene: TRBJ1-1
CDR3aa: ASSDFIGTDEAF

abundance: NA
v_gene: TRBV6-4
j_gene: TRBJ2-1
CDR3aa: ASSDTKDSSIDEQF

abundance: NA
v_gene: TRBV7-9
j_gene: TRBJ2-2
CDR3aa: ASSTGQGADTGELF

abundance: NA
v_gene: TRBV10-1
j_gene: TRBJ2-1
CDR3aa: ASSDRREGNEQF

abundance: once
v_gene: TRBV28
j_gene: TRBJ2-1
CDR3aa: ASSLVGLAVVDEQF

abundance: once
v_gene: TRBV28
j_gene: TRBJ2-2
CDR3aa: ASSSYRVGDTGELF

abundance: NA
v_gene: TRBV9
j_gene: TRBJ2-1
CDR3aa: ASSVGGSNNEQF

abundance: NA
v_gene: TRBV7-7
j_gene: TRBJ2-7
CDR3aa: ASSLEFGYEQY

abundance: NA
v_gene: TRBV9
j_gene: TRBJ1-5
CDR3aa: ASSVCNKGQGGQPQH